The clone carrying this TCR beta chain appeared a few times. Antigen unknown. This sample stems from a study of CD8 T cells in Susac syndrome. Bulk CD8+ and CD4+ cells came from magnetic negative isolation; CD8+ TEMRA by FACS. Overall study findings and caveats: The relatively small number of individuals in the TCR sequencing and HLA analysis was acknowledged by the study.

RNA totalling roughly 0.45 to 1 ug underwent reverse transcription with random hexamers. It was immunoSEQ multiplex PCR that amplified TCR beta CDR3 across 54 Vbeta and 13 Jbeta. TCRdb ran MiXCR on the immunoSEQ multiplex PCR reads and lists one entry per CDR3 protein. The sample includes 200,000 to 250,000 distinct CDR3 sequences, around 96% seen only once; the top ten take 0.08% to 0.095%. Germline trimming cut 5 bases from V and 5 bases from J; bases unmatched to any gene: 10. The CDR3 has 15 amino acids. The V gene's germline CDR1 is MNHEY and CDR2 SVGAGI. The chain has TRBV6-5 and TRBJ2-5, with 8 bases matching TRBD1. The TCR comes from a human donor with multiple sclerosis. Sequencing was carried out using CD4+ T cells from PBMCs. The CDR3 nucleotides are TGTGCCAGCAGTCTCACCGGGACAGGCGTGGAGACCCAGTACTTC. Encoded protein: CASSLTGTGVETQYF.